This T cell receptor (beta chain) was sequenced during a study of shared clonotypes between healthy human individuals. Sorted-subset replicate PCRs used 150 to 200 ng DNA, 30,000 or so T cell genomes. The method was immunoSEQ multiplex PCR; TCRdb's version includes in-frame clones alone and lacks a portion of them. In the table there are approximately 2,200,000 clones, about 92% of which are singletons. Naive CD8 populations comprised CD45RO-negative cells positively selected for CCR7, excluding terminally differentiated effector memory CD45RA+ cells. The germline CDR1 and CDR2 sequences are MNHNS and SASEGT. The V gene lost 6 bases and the J gene lost 8 bases, with 19 bases spanning the gap. This CDR3 is built from 15 residues.

The source of this sequence is a man between 18 and 35 years old in good health. Some clones in this sample may be carry-over from other donors' samples. The material sequenced was naive CD8+ T cells from PBMCs. V and J are TRBV6-1 and TRBJ2-2, with D tentatively TRBD1 (7 bases). CDR3 nucleotides: TGTGCCAGCAGACCTCAGGGGGGCATCAAAGGGGAGCTGTTTTTT. It yields the protein CASRPQGGIKGELFF.